This T cell receptor beta chain was found in a study of cytomegalovirus exposure and HLA in healthy donors. Notes on the study in general: Some 150 TCR beta chains were listed as cytomegalovirus-associated. Confirmation was obtained in vitro that a few CMV-associated chains are specific for CMV antigens. Later on, an analysis showed TCR association rates differing by HLA locus, with DRB1 the most and HLA-C the fewest.

Notes on this clone: Its antigen is as yet unknown.

The PCR made use of 60 Vbeta and 13 Jbeta primers. In the source study's methods: Per a later analysis, the number of unique TCR beta chains was some 80 million, of which roughly 10 million were shared. The method was immunoSEQ multiplex PCR; TCRdb's version includes in-frame clones alone and lacks a portion of them. V and J calls and clone size follow that table, whereas D and trimming were derived from the DNA. The data hold 80,000 to 90,000 clones, with around 75% observed a single time. The CDR3 consists of 16 residues. Germline CDR1 SGHNT, CDR2 YYREEE (reference sequence). Germline trimming cut 0 bases from V and 6 bases from J; bases unmatched to any gene: 4.

The V gene is TRBV5-4, the J gene TRBJ1-6; 9 nucleotides agree with TRBD1. The sequenced material came from PBMCs. The TCR was taken from a man between 35 and 55 years old in good health and CMV-seronegative. The CDR3 here is CASSLEWDRANSPLHF. The CDR3 DNA is TGTGCCAGCAGCTTGGAATGGGACAGGGCTAATTCACCCCTCCACTTT.